This T cell receptor beta chain was recorded in a study of PD-1 blockade in classical Hodgkin lymphoma. Here immunoSEQ multiplex PCR was the method, and the copy in TCRdb shows in-frame clones only, minus some. The sample carries tens of thousands of clones, 85% to 95% recorded once. Time point specified: cycle 4 day 1 (C4D1), after 5 to 7 weeks of nivolumab. All patients experienced relapse after autologous stem cell transplantation, and brentuximab vedotin exposure was variable. This TCR came from a human donor with classical Hodgkin lymphoma. The input for sequencing was peripheral blood mononuclear cells (PBMCs), taken before the fourth cycle of nivolumab.

The CDR3 loop is CASSLGSHSRGTLTDTQYF. DNA of the CDR3: TGTGCCAGCAGCTTAGGGTCCCATTCGCGGGGCACCCTCACAGATACGCAGTATTTT. This chain uses TRBV7-3 with TRBJ2-3, with a weak D call TRBD2 (6 bases). This CDR3 spans 19 amino acids. The ends were cut back, 2 bases at V and 2 bases at J, with 23 bases in the middle. Germline loops: CDR1 SGHTA, CDR2 FQGTGA. Supplemented by reference TRBV7-3 and TRBJ2-3, the full variable domain reads GAGVSQTPSNKVTEKGKYVELRCDPISGHTALYWYRQSLGQGPEFLIYFQGTGAADDSGLPNDRFFAVRPEGSVSTLKIQRTERGDSAVYLCASSLGSHSRGTLTDTQYFGPGTRLTVL.